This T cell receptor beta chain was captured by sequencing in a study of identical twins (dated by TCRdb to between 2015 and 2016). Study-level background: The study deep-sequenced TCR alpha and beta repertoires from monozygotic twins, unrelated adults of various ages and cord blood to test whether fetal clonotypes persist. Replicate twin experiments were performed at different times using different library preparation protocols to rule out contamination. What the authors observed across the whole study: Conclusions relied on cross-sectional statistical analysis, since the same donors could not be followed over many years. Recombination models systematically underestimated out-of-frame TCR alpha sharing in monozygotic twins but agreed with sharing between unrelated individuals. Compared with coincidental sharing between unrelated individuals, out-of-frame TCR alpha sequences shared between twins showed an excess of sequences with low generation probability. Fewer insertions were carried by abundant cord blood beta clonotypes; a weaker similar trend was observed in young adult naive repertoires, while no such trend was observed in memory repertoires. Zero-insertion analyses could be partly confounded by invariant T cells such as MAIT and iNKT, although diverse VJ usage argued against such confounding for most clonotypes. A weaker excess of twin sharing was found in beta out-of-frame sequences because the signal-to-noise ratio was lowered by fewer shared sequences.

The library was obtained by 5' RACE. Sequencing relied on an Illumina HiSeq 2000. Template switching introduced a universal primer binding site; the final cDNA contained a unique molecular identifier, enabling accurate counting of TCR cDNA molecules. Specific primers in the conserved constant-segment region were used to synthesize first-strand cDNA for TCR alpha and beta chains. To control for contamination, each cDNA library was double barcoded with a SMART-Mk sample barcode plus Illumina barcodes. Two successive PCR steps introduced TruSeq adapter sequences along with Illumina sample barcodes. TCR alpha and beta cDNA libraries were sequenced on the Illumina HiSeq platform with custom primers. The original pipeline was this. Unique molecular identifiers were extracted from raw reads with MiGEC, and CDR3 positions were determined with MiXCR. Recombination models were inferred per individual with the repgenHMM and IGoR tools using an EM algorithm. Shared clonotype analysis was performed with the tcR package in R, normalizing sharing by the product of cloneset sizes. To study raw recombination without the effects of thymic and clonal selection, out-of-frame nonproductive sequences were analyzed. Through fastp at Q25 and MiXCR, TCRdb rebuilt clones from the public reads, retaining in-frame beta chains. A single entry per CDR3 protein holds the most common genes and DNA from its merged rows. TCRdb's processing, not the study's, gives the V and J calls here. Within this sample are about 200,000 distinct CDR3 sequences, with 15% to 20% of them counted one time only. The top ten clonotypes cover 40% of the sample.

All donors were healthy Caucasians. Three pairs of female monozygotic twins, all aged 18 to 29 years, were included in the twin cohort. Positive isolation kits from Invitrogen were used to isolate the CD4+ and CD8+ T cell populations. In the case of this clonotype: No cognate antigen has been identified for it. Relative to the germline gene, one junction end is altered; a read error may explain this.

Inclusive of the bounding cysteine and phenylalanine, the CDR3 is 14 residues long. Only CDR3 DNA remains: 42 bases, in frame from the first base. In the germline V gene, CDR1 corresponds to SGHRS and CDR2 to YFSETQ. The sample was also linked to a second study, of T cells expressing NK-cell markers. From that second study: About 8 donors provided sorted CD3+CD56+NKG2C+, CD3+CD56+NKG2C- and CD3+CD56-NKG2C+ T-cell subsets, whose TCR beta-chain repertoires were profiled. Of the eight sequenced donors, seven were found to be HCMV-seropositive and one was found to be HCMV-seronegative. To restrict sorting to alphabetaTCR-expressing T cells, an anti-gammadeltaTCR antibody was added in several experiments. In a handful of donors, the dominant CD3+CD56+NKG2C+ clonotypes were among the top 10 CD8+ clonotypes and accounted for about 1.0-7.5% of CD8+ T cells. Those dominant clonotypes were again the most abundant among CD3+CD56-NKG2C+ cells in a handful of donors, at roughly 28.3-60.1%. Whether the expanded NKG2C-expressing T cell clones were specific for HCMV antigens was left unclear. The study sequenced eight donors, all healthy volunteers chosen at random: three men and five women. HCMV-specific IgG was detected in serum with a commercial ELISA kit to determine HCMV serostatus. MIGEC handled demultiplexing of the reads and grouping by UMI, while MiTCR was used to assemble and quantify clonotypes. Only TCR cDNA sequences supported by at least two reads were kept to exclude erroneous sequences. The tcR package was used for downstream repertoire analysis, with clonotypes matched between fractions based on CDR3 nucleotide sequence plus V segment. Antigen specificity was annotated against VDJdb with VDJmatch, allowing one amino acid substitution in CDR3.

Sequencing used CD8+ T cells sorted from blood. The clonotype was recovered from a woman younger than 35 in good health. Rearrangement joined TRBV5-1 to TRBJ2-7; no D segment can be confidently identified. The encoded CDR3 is CASSLTGDPYEQNF. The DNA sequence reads TGCGCCAGCAGCTTGACGGGTGACCCCTACGAGCAGAACTTC.